The source of this T cell receptor beta chain is a study of T cells after posttransplantation cyclophosphamide. Study results and limitations: Recipient CMV seropositivity and CMV reactivation strongly tracked TRB clonality. Blood and skin or GI T cell repertoires showed limited TRB overlap.

Treatment was busulfan-fludarabine conditioning, a marrow graft, and cyclophosphamide on days +3 and +4. This clone was observed many times. The antigen is not known. The protocol was immunoSEQ multiplex PCR, while the TCRdb copy is restricted to in-frame clones and leaves out a portion. Captured here are roughly 3,200 clones, none seen once; the top ten comprise 13%. CDR1 and CDR2 (germline): MDHEN, SYDVKM. Trimming removed 8 bases at V and 0 bases at J, with 9 bases between. The CDR3 is 13 residues long. This clonotype originated in a female patient in her 60s who received an allogeneic stem cell transplant from a related donor and was CMV-positive. A subset of T cells may come from the graft donor. The chain has TRBV28 and TRBJ2-3; possible D gene TRBD1, 6 bases. Here the sequenced sample was PBMCs, taken after allogeneic stem cell transplant with posttransplant cyclophosphamide. CDR3 residues: CASGGPSTDTQYF. The CDR3 bases are TGTGCCAGCGGGGGCCCTAGCACAGATACGCAGTATTTT.